The present T cell receptor beta chain was sequenced within a study of T cells in Graves' hyperthyroidism and ophthalmopathy. Only a few counts were recorded for this clonotype. Amplification of TCR beta CDR3 regions was performed using RNA transcripts as template. TCR CDR3 regions were first amplified by RT-PCR with HTBI primers. TCRdb itself ran the multiplex PCR reads through MiXCR, one entry per CDR3 protein. The sample contains about 460,000 distinct CDR3 sequences, about 20% of which appear only once. CDR3 length: 13 amino acids. Germline-derived CDR1 and CDR2 are PRHDT and FYEKMQ (reference sequence). V was trimmed by 2 bases and J by 4 bases, leaving 9 bases between them.

The genes are TRBV13 and TRBJ2-7; unclear D gene. This clonotype originated in a woman in her 70s with Graves' ophthalmopathy. Sequences were obtained from blood. The CDR3: CASSLRERYEQYF. CDR3 DNA sequence: TGTGCCAGCAGCTTACGTGAGAGGTACGAGCAGTACTTC. Supplemented by reference TRBV13 and TRBJ2-7, the full variable domain reads AAGVIQSPRHLIKEKRETATLKCYPIPRHDTVYWYQQGPGQDPQFLISFYEKMQSDKGSIPDRFSAQQFSDYHSELNMSSLELGDSALYFCASSLRERYEQYFGPGTRLTVT.